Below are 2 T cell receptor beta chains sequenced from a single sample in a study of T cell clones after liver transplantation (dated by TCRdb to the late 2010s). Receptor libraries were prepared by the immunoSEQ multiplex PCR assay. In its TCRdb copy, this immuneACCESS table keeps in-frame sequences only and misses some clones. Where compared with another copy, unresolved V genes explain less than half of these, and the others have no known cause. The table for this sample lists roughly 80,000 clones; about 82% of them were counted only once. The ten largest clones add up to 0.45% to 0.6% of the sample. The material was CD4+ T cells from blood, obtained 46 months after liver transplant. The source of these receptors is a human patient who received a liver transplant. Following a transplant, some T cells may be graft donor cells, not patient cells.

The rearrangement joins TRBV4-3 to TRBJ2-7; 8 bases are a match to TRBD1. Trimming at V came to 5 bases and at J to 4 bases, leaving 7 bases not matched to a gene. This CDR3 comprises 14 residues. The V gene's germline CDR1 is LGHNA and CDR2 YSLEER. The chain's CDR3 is CASSSWTGPYEQYF. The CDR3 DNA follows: TGCGCCAGCAGCTCTTGGACAGGGCCTTACGAGCAGTACTTC.

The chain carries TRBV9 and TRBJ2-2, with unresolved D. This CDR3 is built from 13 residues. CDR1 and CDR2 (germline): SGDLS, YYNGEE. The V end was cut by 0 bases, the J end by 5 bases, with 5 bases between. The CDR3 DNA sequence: TGTGCCAGCAGCGTAGTCTCGACCGGGGAGCTGTTTTTT. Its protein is CASSVVSTGELFF.